This TCR beta chain derives from a study of T-cell reconstitution after alpha-beta-depleted transplantation in children. Study results and limitations: There were reportedly several hundred expanded graft clones from which alpha-beta T cells came about two months after transplant. Fresh T-cell production supplied most of the T-cell counts and diversity seen one year after transplant. Surviving recipient T cells and intrathymic progenitors accounted for some patients' high TCRbeta diversity at day 60.

This clonotype was counted a single time. Antigen specificity is unknown. Germline trimming cut 2 bases from V and 0 bases from J; bases unmatched to any gene: 10. The germline V gene has CDR1 SGHNT and CDR2 YYREEE (reference sequence). The CDR3 covers 19 residues. Unique molecular identifiers were used in preparing the TCRbeta library. TCRdb called the PCR reads again in MiXCR, with one record for every CDR3 protein. The sample has hundreds of thousands of distinct CDR3 sequences; around 13% are singletons. Sequenced material: PBMCs, mostly from graft donor cells, taken 360 days after TCRalphabeta/CD19-depleted stem cell transplant. The TCR originated in a male patient younger than 18 who had a stem cell transplant for acute myeloid leukemia, so the T cells may come from the graft donor. This chain joins TRBV5-4 and TRBJ1-6, with TRBD1 matching 8 bases. The CDR3 reads CASSLPDRALSSYNSPLHF. The CDR3 bases are TGTGCCAGCAGCTTACCGGACAGGGCCCTGAGCTCCTATAATTCACCCCTCCACTTT.